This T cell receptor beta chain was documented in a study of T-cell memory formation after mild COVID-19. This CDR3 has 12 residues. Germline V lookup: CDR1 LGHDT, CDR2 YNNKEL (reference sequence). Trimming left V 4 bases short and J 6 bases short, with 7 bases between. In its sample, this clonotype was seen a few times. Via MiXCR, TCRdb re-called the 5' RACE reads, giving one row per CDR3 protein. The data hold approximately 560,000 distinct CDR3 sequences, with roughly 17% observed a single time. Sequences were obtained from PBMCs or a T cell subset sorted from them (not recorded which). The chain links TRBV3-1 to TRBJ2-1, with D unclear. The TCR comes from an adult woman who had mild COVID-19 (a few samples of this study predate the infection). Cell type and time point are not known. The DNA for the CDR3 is TGTGCCAGCAGCCCCTACCCCAATGAGCAGTTCTTC. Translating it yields CASSPYPNEQFF.